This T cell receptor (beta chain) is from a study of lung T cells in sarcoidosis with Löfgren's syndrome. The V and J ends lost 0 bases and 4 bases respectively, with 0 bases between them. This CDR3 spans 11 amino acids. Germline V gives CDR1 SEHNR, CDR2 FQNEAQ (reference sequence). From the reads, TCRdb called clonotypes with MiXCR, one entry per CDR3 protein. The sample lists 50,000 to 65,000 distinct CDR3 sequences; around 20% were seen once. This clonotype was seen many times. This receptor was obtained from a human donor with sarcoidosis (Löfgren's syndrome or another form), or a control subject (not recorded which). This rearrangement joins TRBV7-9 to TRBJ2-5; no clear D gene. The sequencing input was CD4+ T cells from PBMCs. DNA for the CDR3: TGTGCCAGCAGCTTAGCAGAGACCCAGTACTTC. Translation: CASSLAETQYF.